This is a list of T cell receptor beta chains from one sample in a study of cytomegalovirus exposure and HLA in healthy donors. Method: immunoSEQ multiplex PCR; TCRdb's copy keeps in-frame clones and lacks some. The table lists under 200,000 clones, around 67% of them singletons. Sequences were obtained from PBMCs. These receptors originate from a woman aged 18-29 years in good health and CMV-seropositive. Both conserved end residues are part of each CDR3. Fields, in order: V gene, J gene, D gene, clone size, CDR3 DNA, CDR3 protein. A D gene is named only where the DNA matches it firmly. Size tells how often a clone was seen (once, few, many) or the class of an expanded clone, and some rows leave it out.

TRBV30,TRBJ2-7,.,.,TGTGCCTGGAGTAGCGGAGCCTACGAGCAGTATTTC,CAWSSGAYEQYF
TRBV19,TRBJ1-5,.,.,TGTGCCAGTAGTATGCCCTATTATCAGCCCCAGCATTTT,CASSMPYYQPQHF
TRBV11-2,TRBJ1-3,.,.,TGTGCCAGCAGCTTAGTTTGGGGGCTTACGGGAAACACCATATATTTT,CASSLVWGLTGNTIYF
TRBV2,TRBJ2-1,TRBD2,.,TGTGCCAGCAGTCCCCCTAGCGGGAGCTCCTACAATGAGCAGTTCTTC,CASSPPSGSSYNEQFF
TRBV6-1,TRBJ2-7,.,few,TGTGCCAGCAGATCCGACACGTTCTACGAGCAGTACTTC,CASRSDTFYEQYF
TRBV28,TRBJ2-3,TRBD2,.,TGTGCCAGCAGCCCCCGCATCTGGGCGGGAGGTACAGATACGCAGTATTTT,CASSPRIWAGGTDTQYF
TRBV15,TRBJ1-1,TRBD1,.,TGTGCCACCAGCAGAGAATACTCCGACAGGGGCAACACTGAAGCTTTCTTT,CATSREYSDRGNTEAFF
TRBV18,TRBJ1-1,TRBD1,.,TGTGCCAGCTCACCAAGGGACAGGAAAAACACTGAAGCTTTCTTT,CASSPRDRKNTEAFF
TRBV5-1,TRBJ1-2,TRBD1,.,TGCGCCAGCAGCCCAGGACCGGGACAGGGAAGGGATGGCTACACCTTC,CASSPGPGQGRDGYTF
TRBV10-3,TRBJ1-1,TRBD1,.,TGTGCCATCAGGTCAGGACAGGGAGGAACTGAAGCTTTCTTT,CAIRSGQGGTEAFF
TRBV4-3,TRBJ2-7,TRBD2,.,TGCGCCAGCAGCCAAGAACAAGCGGGGGGGTCCCAGGAGCAGTACTTC,CASSQEQAGGSQEQYF
TRBV7-2,TRBJ2-7,TRBD2,.,TGTGCCAGCAGCCCCTTAGCGGGACCTGGGGTCGAGCAGTACTTC,CASSPLAGPGVEQYF
TRBV7-2,TRBJ1-5,.,.,TGTGCCAGCAGCTTGACACAGGGCAGGGATCAGCCCCAGCATTTT,CASSLTQGRDQPQHF
TRBV28,TRBJ1-5,.,.,TGTGCCAGCATCTCAGGTGGGGACTGGGTTATGCCCCAGCATTTT,CASISGGDWVMPQHF
TRBV7-2,TRBJ2-3,.,.,TGTGCCAGCAGCTTAGCGACGCAGGGTACGCAGTATTTT,CASSLATQGTQYF
TRBV6-5,TRBJ2-3,.,.,TGTGCCAGCAGTTACTCTGACAGAAGCACAGATACGCAGTATTTT,CASSYSDRSTDTQYF
TRBV6-5,TRBJ1-4,.,few,TGTGCCAGCAGTTATAGGGGTTCCTTCAGAGAAAAACTGTTTTTT,CASSYRGSFREKLFF
TRBV6-1,TRBJ2-1,.,.,TGTGCCGGACTGCCAGGGGTACATGAGCAGTTCTTC,CAGLPGVHEQFF
TRBV6-5,TRBJ2-7,.,.,TGTGCCAGCAGTTACTCCTTGACGGGTTCCTACGAGCAGTACTTC,CASSYSLTGSYEQYF
TRBV28,TRBJ2-1,.,few,TGTGCCAGCAGTTTGAGGGCGGCCGGGTACAATGAGCAGTTCTTC,CASSLRAAGYNEQFF
TRBV7-2,TRBJ1-2,.,.,TGTGCCAGCAGCCAAGGACAGATCTATGGCTACACCTTC,CASSQGQIYGYTF
TRBV28,TRBJ2-1,TRBD1,.,TGTGCCAGCAGTGGACAGGTGGGGGACAATGAGCAGTTCTTC,CASSGQVGDNEQFF
TRBV6-6,TRBJ1-1,TRBD1,once,TGTGCCAGCAGGGGACAGAGCACTGAAGCTTTCTTT,CASRGQSTEAFF
TRBV10-2,TRBJ1-2,.,.,TGCGCCAGCAGTGAGAGGAGGAACTATGGCTACACCTTC,CASSERRNYGYTF
TRBV29-1,TRBJ2-1,.,.,TGCAGCGTTGAAGTTACACGGGGTTACAATGAGCAGTTCTTC,CSVEVTRGYNEQFF
TRBV25-1,TRBJ2-3,.,.,TGTGCCAGCAGTGTCCCGGTCCTTAATACGCAGTATTTT,CASSVPVLNTQYF
TRBV9,TRBJ1-4,TRBD1,.,TGTGCCAGCAGCGTGAGACCGGGACAGGGTTGGGAAAAACTGTTTTTT,CASSVRPGQGWEKLFF
TRBV27,TRBJ2-7,TRBD2,.,TGTGCCAGCAGTTTGAGCGGAGGGGACTACTCCTACGAGCAGTACTTC,CASSLSGGDYSYEQYF
TRBV7-9,TRBJ2-7,TRBD1,.,TGTGCCAGCACTGTGAGCCAGGGGGCGATACTCCACGAGCAGTACTTC,CASTVSQGAILHEQYF
TRBV9,TRBJ1-3,TRBD1,.,TGTGCCAGCAGCGTAGATCTTTTGACAGGGACGTTCTCTGGAAACACCATATATTTT,CASSVDLLTGTFSGNTIYF
TRBV27,TRBJ2-7,TRBD2,once,TGTGCCAGCGGACTAGCGGTCGACTCCTACGAGCAGTACTTC,CASGLAVDSYEQYF
TRBV7-9,TRBJ2-2,.,.,TGTGCCAGCAGCTTACCGGCGAACACCGGGGAGCTGTTTTTT,CASSLPANTGELFF
TRBV7-9,TRBJ2-1,TRBD2,.,TGTGCCAGCAGACCGGGGACTAGCGGGAACAATGAGCAGTTCTTC,CASRPGTSGNNEQFF
TRBV6-1,TRBJ1-3,TRBD1,.,TGTGCCAGCCCTTCGAGACAGGGTACTGGAAACACCATATATTTT,CASPSRQGTGNTIYF
TRBV5-1,TRBJ1-1,.,.,TGCGCCAGCAGCTTGGTGGGCAGATTGAACACTGAAGCTTTCTTT,CASSLVGRLNTEAFF
TRBV6-5,TRBJ1-3,.,.,TGTGCCAGCAGTTACTCGAGTGCCTCTGGAAACACCATATATTTT,CASSYSSASGNTIYF
TRBV7-9,TRBJ1-1,.,once,TGTGCCAGCACCCAGAATGGGCTGGCCGGGGCTGAAGCTTTCTTT,CASTQNGLAGAEAFF
TRBV5-6,TRBJ1-2,TRBD1,.,TGTGCCAGCAGCCCGGGACAGGGGTTCTATGGCTACACCTTC,CASSPGQGFYGYTF
TRBV21-1,TRBJ1-3,.,few,TGTGCCAGCACCGATTTCCCTACAGGTCACCTCTCTGGAAACACCATATATTTT,CASTDFPTGHLSGNTIYF
TRBV4-3,TRBJ1-2,.,.,TGCGCCAGCAGCCCCGAGATAACAGCATATGGCTACACCTTC,CASSPEITAYGYTF
TRBV30,TRBJ1-2,.,.,TGTGCCTGGAGTCCTTTCGCAGGGGTGGGCTACACCTTC,CAWSPFAGVGYTF
TRBV6-6,TRBJ2-3,.,.,TGTGCCAGTCTAAGGGGAAACACAGATACGCAGTATTTT,CASLRGNTDTQYF
TRBV4-2,TRBJ2-7,TRBD2,.,TGTGCCAGCAGCCAAGATCTTCTAGCGGGGTCCTACGAGCAGTACTTC,CASSQDLLAGSYEQYF
TRBV6-6,TRBJ2-7,.,.,TGTGCCAGCGGGCAGGGATTCTACGAGCAGTACTTC,CASGQGFYEQYF
TRBV27,TRBJ2-1,TRBD1,.,TGTGCCAGCACTTCCCCCGGGACAGGGATCAATGAGCAGTTCTTC,CASTSPGTGINEQFF
TRBV18,TRBJ1-5,.,.,TGTGCCAGCTCCCCGTCGGGGGATCAGCCCCAGCATTTT,CASSPSGDQPQHF
TRBV7-3,TRBJ2-3,TRBD2,few,TGTGCCAGCAGCTTAGGGTCTAGCGGGAGAACAGATACGCAGTATTTT,CASSLGSSGRTDTQYF
TRBV7-9,TRBJ2-7,TRBD2,.,TGTGCCAGCAGCTTAGTGGCTAGCGGGACCTACGAGCAGTACTTC,CASSLVASGTYEQYF
TRBV28,TRBJ2-5,.,few,TGTGCCAGCGGAGCGAAAGAGACCCAGTACTTC,CASGAKETQYF
TRBV5-1,TRBJ2-1,TRBD2,.,TGCGCCAGCAGGGTGGCTCCGGGACTAGGGGGTGAGCAGTTCTTC,CASRVAPGLGGEQFF
TRBV30,TRBJ2-7,TRBD1,few,TGTGCCTGGAGCCCGGGAAAGGACAGGGGTCCCTACGAGCAGTACTTC,CAWSPGKDRGPYEQYF
TRBV7-2,TRBJ2-6,.,.,TGTGCCAGCAGGGCGCAGGTTCCTATCTCTGGGGCCAACGTCCTGACTTTC,CASRAQVPISGANVLTF
TRBV7-3,TRBJ2-5,TRBD2,.,TGTGCCAGCAGCTTGGGACTAGCGGGAAGCCAAGAGACCCAGTACTTC,CASSLGLAGSQETQYF
TRBV19,TRBJ2-2,.,.,TGTGCCAGTAGTATGCGCGTAGTTAACACCGGGGAGCTGTTTTTT,CASSMRVVNTGELFF
TRBV18,TRBJ1-4,.,.,TGTGCCAGCTCACCAGGAGTTAATGAAAAACTGTTTTTT,CASSPGVNEKLFF